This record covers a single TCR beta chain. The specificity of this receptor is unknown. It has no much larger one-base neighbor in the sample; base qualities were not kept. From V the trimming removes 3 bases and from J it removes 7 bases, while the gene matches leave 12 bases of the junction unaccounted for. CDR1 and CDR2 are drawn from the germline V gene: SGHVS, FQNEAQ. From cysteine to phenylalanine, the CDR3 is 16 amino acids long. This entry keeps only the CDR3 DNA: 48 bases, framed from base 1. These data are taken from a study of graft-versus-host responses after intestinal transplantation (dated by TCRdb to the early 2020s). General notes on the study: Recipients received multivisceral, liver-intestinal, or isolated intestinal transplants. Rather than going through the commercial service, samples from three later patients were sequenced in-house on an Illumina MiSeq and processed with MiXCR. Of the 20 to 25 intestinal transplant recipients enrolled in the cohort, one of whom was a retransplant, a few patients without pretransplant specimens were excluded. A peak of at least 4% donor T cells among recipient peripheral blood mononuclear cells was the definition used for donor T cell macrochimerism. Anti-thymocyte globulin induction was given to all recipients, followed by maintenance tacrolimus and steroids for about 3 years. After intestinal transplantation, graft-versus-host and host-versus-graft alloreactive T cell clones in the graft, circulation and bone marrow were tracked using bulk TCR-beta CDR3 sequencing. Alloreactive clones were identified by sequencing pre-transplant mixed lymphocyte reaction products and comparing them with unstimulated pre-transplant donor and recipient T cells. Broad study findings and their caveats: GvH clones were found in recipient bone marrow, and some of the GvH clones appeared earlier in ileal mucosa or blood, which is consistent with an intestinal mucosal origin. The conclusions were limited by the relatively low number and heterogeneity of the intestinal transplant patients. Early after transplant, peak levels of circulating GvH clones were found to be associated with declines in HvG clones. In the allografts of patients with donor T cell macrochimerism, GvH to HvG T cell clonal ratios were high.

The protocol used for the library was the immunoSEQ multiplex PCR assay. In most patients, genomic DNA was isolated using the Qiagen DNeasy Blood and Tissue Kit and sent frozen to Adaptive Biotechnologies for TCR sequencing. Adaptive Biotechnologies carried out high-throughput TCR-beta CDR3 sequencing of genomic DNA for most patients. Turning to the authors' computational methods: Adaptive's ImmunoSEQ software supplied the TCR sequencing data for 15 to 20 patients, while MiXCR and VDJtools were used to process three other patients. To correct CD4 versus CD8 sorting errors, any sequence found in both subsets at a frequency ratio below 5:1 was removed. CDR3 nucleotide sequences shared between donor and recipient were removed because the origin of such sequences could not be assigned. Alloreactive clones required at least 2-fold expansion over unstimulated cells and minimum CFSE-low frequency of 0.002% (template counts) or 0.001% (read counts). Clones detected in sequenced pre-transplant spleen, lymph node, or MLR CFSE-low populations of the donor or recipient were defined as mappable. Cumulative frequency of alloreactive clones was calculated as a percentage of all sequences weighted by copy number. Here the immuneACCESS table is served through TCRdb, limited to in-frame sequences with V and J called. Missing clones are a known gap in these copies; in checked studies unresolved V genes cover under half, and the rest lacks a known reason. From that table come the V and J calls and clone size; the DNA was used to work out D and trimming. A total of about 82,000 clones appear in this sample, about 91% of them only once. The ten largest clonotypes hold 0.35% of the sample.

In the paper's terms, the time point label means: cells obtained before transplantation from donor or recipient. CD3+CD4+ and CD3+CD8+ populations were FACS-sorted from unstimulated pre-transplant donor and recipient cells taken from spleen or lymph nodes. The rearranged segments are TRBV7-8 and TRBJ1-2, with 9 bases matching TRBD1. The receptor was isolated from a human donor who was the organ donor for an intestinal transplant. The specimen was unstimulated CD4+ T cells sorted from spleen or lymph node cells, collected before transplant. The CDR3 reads CASSFLTGTGFSGYTF. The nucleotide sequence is TGTGCCAGCAGCTTCTTGACCGGGACAGGGTTTTCTGGCTACACCTTC.